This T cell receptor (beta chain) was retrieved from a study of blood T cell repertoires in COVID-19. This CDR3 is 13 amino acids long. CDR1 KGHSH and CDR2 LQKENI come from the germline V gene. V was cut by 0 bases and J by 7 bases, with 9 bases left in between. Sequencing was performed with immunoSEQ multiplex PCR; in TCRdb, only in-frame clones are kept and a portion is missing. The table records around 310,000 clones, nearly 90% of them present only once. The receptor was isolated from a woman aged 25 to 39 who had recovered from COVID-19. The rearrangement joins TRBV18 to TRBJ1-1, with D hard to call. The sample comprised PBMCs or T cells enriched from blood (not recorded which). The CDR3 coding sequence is TGTGCCAGCTCACCACCGGTCCGGAGTGAAGCTTTCTTT. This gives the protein CASSPPVRSEAFF.